This record looks at one T cell receptor (beta chain) sequence and its context. Antigen specificity is unknown. CDR1 and CDR2 from the germline V gene are LNHNV and YYDKDF (reference sequence). The germline V and J ends were trimmed by 1 base and 2 bases, with 15 bases remaining between them. This CDR3 is 16 amino acids long. The sample originates from a study of T-cell reconstitution after alpha-beta-depleted transplantation in children. TCRbeta library construction was performed incorporating unique molecular identifiers. Using its own MiXCR run on the PCR reads, TCRdb lists one record per CDR3 protein. The sample gives 200,000 to 300,000 distinct CDR3 sequences, roughly 24% of which show up once; about 2.8% is in the top ten. Study observations and caveats: There were some patients whose high TCRbeta diversity at day 60 came from surviving recipient T cells and thymic progenitors.

The sequence derives from a girl aged 2-10 years with Fanconi anemia, due to receive a stem cell transplant. The chain is built from TRBV15 and TRBJ2-7, with D perhaps matching TRBD1 (6 bases). Sequenced material: PBMCs, taken before TCRalphabeta/CD19-depleted stem cell transplant. The CDR3 spells CATSRAGQALTYEQYF. CDR3 DNA sequence: TGTGCCACCAGCAGAGCGGGACAAGCCTTAACCTACGAGCAGTACTTC.